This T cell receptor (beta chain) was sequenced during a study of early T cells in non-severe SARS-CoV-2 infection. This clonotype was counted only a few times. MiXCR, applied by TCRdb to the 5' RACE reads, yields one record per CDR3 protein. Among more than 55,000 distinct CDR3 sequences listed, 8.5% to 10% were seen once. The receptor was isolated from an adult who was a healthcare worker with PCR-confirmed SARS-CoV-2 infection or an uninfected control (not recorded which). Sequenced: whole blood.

This CDR3 reads CASSLEGRGGYNEQFF. The CDR3 nucleotides are TGCGCCAGCAGCTTGGAGGGCAGGGGCGGTTACAATGAGCAGTTCTTC. This chain joins TRBV5-1 and TRBJ2-1; D possibly corresponds to TRBD1 (6 bases). Germline values: CDR1 SGHRS, CDR2 YFSETQ. The CDR3 length is 16 residues. Trimming left V 0 bases short and J 4 bases short, with 14 bases between.